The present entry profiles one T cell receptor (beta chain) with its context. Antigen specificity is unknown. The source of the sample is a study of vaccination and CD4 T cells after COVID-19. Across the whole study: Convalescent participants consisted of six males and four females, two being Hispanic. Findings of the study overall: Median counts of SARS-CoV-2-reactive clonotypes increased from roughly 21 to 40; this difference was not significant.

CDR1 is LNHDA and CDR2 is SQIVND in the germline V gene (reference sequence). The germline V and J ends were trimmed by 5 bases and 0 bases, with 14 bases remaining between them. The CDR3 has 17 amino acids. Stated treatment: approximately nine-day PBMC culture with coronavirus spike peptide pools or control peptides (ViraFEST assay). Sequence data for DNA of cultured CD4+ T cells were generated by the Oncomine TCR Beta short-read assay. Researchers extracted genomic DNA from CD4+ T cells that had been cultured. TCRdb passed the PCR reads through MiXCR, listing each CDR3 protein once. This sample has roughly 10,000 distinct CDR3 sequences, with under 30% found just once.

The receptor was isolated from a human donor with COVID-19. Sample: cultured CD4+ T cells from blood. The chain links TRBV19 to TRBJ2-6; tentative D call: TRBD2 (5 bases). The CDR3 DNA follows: TGTGCCAGTAGTCCGCGGGCCCGGAACTCTGGGGCCAACGTCCTGACTTTC. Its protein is CASSPRARNSGANVLTF. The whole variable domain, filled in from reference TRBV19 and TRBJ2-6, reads DGGITQSPKYLFRKEGQNVTLSCEQNLNHDAMYWYRQDPGQGLRLIYYSQIVNDFQKGDIAEGYSVSREKKESFPLTVTSAQKNPTAFYLCASSPRARNSGANVLTFGAGSRLTVL.